This T cell receptor (beta chain) was sequenced during a study of T cells in Graves' hyperthyroidism and ophthalmopathy. Broader study findings: Median prediction lead before ophthalmopathy onset was around 6.9 months with the model. Ophthalmopathy was distinguished from stable hyperthyroidism by 13 V-J signatures. Blood also showed most of the thyroid clonotypes that were expanded above 0.001.

CDR1 is SQVTM, CDR2 ANQGSEA, per germline. The CDR3 length is 19 residues. Trimming at V came to 5 bases and at J to 5 bases, leaving 26 bases not matched to a gene. The study based diagnoses on clinical symptoms, serum thyroxine and TRAb, thyroid ultrasound and orbital computed tomography. On this clonotype: Its matching antigen is unknown.

Amplification of TCR beta CDR3 regions was performed using RNA transcripts as template. Using the HTBI primer set, a first-round RT-PCR was run on the TCR CDR3. TCRdb redid the calling of the multiplex PCR reads with MiXCR, one entry per CDR3 protein. The repertoire consists of 480,000 or so distinct CDR3 sequences, with roughly 45% occurring once and the leading ten covering around two fifths. This clonotype was sampled from an adult woman with Graves' disease, either hyperthyroidism or ophthalmopathy (not recorded which). V and J are TRBV29-1 and TRBJ2-5; 7 bases match TRBD2. Sequencing was performed on peripheral blood or thyroid tissue (not recorded which). The CDR3 DNA sequence: TGCAGCGTTTCCCCCGAGGGCCAGGGAAGGCGGACTAGTATGGAGACCCAGTACTTC. Amino acid sequence: CSVSPEGQGRRTSMETQYF.